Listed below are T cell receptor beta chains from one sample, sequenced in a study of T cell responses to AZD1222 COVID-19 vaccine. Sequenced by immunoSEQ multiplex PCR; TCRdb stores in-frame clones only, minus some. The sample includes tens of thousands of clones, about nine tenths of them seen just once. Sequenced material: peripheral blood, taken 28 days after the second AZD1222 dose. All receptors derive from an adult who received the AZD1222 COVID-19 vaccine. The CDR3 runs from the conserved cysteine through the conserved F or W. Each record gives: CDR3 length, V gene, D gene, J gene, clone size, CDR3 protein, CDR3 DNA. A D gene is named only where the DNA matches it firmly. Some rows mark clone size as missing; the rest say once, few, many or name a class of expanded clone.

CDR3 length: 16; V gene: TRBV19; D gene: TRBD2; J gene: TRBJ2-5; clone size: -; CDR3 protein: CASSIGGAGGTETQYF; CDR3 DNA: TGTGCCAGTAGTATAGGAGGGGCGGGAGGTACAGAGACCCAGTACTTC
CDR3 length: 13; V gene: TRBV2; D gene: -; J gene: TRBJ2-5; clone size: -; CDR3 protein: CASSISRGETQYF; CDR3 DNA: TGTGCCAGCAGTATCTCCCGAGGCGAGACCCAGTACTTC
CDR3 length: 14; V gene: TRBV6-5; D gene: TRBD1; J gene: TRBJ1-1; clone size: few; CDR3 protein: CASRRQGLDTEAFF; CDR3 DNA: TGTGCCAGCAGAAGACAGGGGTTGGACACTGAAGCTTTCTTT
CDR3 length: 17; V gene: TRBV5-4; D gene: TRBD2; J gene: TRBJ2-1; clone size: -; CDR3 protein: CASSYSSGSLIYNEQFF; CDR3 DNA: TGTGCCAGCAGCTACTCTAGCGGGAGCTTAATATACAATGAGCAGTTCTTC
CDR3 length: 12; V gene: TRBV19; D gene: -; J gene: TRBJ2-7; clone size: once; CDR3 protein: CASTEAAGEQYF; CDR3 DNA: TGTGCCAGTACAGAGGCCGCGGGGGAGCAGTACTTC
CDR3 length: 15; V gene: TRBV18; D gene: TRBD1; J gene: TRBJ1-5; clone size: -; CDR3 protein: CASSHGTADNQPQHF; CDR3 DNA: TGTGCCAGCTCACACGGGACAGCGGACAATCAGCCCCAGCATTTT
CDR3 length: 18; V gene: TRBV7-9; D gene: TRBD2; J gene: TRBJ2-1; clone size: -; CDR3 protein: CASSPLAGGIPRYNEQFF; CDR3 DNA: TGTGCCAGCAGTCCACTAGCGGGAGGGATCCCCCGCTACAATGAGCAGTTCTTC
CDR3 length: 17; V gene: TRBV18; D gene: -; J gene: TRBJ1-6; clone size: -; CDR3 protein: CASSPRSRRGGNSPLHF; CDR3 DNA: TGTGCCAGCTCACCAAGGTCGAGAAGGGGAGGTAATTCACCCCTCCACTTT
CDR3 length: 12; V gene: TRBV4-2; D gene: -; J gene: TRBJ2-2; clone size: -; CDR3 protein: CASSRAGGELFF; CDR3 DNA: TGTGCCAGCAGCCGGGCGGGCGGGGAGCTGTTTTTT
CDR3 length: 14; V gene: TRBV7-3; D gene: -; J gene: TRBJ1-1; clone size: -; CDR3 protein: CASSAEEGNTEAFF; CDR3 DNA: TGTGCCAGCAGCGCCGAGGAGGGGAACACTGAAGCTTTCTTT
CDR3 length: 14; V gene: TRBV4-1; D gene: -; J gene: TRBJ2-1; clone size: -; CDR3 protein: CASSPGTGNNEQFF; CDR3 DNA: TGCGCCAGCAGCCCCGGGACTGGCAACAATGAGCAGTTCTTC
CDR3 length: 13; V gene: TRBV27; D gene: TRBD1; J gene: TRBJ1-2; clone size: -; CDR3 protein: CASSLGQGKGYTF; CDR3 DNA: TGTGCCAGCAGCCTGGGACAGGGAAAAGGCTACACCTTC
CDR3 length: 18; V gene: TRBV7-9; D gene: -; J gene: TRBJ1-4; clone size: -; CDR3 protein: CASSLYGGGSGKNEKLFF; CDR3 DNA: TGTGCCAGCAGCTTATACGGTGGGGGGTCAGGGAAGAATGAAAAACTGTTTTTT
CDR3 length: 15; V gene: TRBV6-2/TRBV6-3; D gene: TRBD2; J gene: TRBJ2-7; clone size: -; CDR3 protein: CASSYSGTSRLEQYF; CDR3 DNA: TGTGCCAGCAGTTACTCAGGGACTAGCAGACTCGAGCAGTACTTC
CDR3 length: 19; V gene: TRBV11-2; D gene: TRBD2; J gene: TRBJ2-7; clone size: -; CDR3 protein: CASNCPGTSGYISSYEQYF; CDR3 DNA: TGTGCCAGCAACTGTCCCGGGACTAGCGGGTATATTAGCTCCTACGAGCAGTACTTC
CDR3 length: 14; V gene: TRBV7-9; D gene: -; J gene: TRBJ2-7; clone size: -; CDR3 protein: CASSLVGLDYEQYF; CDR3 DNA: TGTGCCAGCAGCTTAGTGGGTCTAGACTACGAGCAGTACTTC
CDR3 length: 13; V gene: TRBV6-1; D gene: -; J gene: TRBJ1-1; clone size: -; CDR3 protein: CASSETVNTEAFF; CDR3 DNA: TGTGCCAGCAGTGAGACTGTGAACACTGAAGCTTTCTTT
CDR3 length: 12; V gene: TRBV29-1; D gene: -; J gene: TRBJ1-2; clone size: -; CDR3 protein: CSVGEYSYGYTF; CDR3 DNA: TGCAGCGTGGGGGAGTACTCCTATGGCTACACCTTC
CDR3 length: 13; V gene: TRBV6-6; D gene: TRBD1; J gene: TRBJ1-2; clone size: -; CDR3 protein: CASGQVKDYGYTF; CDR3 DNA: TGTGCCAGTGGACAGGTTAAGGATTATGGCTACACCTTC
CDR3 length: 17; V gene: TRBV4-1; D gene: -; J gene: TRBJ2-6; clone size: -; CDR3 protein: CASSHGLAFAGANVLTF; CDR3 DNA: TGCGCCAGCAGCCATGGGCTAGCCTTCGCTGGGGCCAACGTCCTGACTTTC
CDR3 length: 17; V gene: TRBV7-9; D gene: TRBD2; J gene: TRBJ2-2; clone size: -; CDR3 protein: CASSPIGLAGVAGELFF; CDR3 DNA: TGTGCCAGCAGCCCCATCGGACTAGCGGGAGTGGCCGGGGAGCTGTTTTTT
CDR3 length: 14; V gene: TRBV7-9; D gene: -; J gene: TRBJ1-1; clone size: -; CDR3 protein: CASSLMGGGTEAFF; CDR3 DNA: TGTGCCAGCAGCTTAATGGGCGGCGGCACTGAAGCTTTCTTT
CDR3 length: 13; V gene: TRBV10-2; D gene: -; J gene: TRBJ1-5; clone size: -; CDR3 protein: CASSAEVLKPQHF; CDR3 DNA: TGCGCCAGCAGTGCTGAGGTTCTTAAGCCCCAGCATTTT
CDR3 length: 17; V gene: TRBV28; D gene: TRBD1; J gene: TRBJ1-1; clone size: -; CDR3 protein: CASAPGAGGFQRTEAFF; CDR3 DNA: TGTGCCAGCGCCCCGGGGGCAGGGGGTTTCCAGCGGACTGAAGCTTTCTTT
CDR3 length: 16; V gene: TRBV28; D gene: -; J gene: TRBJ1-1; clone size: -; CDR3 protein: CASSLPPREMNTEAFF; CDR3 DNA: TGTGCCAGCAGTTTACCACCCAGGGAGATGAACACTGAAGCTTTCTTT
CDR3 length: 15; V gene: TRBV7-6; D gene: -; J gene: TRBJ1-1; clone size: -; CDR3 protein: CASSLVKGSGTEAFF; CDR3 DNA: TGTGCCAGCAGCTTAGTTAAGGGCAGTGGCACTGAAGCTTTCTTT
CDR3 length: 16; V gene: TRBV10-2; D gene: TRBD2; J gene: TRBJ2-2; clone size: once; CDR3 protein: CASSGLAGLLGGELFF; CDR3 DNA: TGCGCCAGCAGTGGGCTAGCGGGACTCCTAGGCGGGGAGCTGTTTTTT
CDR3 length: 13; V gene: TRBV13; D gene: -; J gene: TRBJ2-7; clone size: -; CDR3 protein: CASSAAPRHEQYF; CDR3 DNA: TGTGCCAGCAGCGCTGCGCCTAGGCACGAGCAGTACTTC
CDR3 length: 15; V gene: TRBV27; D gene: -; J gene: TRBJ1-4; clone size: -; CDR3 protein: CASSLLRGRDEKLFF; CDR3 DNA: TGTGCCAGCAGTTTACTGCGGGGAAGGGATGAAAAACTGTTTTTT
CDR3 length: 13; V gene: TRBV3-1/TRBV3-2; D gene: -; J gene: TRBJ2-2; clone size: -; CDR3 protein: CASSQRYLGELFF; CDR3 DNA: TGTGCCAGCAGCCAAAGGTATCTTGGGGAGCTGTTTTTT
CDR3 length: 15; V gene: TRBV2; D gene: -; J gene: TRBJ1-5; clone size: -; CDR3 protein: CASSGKGFGNQPQHF; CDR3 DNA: TGTGCCAGCAGTGGAAAAGGGTTCGGCAATCAGCCCCAGCATTTT
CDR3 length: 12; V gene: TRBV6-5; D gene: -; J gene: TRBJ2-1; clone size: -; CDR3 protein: CASSSGFGEQFF; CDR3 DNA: TGTGCCAGCAGTTCAGGGTTTGGTGAGCAGTTCTTC
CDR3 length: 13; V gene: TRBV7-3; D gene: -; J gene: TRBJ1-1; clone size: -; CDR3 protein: CASSLTVDTEAFF; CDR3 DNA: TGTGCCAGCAGCTTAACCGTGGACACTGAAGCTTTCTTT